Listed below are T cell receptor beta chains from one sample, sequenced in a study of T cells after yellow fever vaccination. TCRdb re-called the 5' RACE reads through MiXCR, storing one row per CDR3 protein. The profile shows some 400,000 distinct CDR3 sequences, about 17% of them singletons. The specimen was PBMCs, collected before the yellow fever booster vaccination. The receptors here all came from a man between 18 and 35 years old who received the YFV17D yellow fever vaccine. CDR3s include the opening cysteine and the closing phenylalanine or tryptophan. Each record gives: V gene, J gene, clone size, D gene, CDR3 length, CDR3 DNA, CDR3 protein. The D gene is left open where the match is weak. Clone size, where shown, is once, few, many, or a class for clones that have expanded.

TRBV7-9	TRBJ1-1	-	-	11	TGTGCCAGCAGCCCTCAGGTTGAAGCTTTCTTT	CASSPQVEAFF
TRBV6-2/TRBV6-3	TRBJ2-7	few	-	13	TGTGCCAGCAGTTATCGGGACGGCTACGAGCAGTACTTC	CASSYRDGYEQYF
TRBV25-1	TRBJ2-1	-	-	9	TGTGCCAGACCACGGAAGGGGTTCTTC	CARPRKGFF
TRBV18	TRBJ2-1	-	-	14	TGTGCCAGCTCGCCGCCGGGGAGGTACAATGAGCAGTTCTTC	CASSPPGRYNEQFF
TRBV7-2	TRBJ2-5	-	-	15	TGTGCCAGCAGCTTAGACGCCGCCGTAGGAGAGACCCAGTACTTC	CASSLDAAVGETQYF
TRBV4-2	TRBJ2-5	-	-	15	TGTGCCAGCAGCCGGACCGGGGGGCCGGGGGAGACCCAGTACTTC	CASSRTGGPGETQYF
TRBV5-1	TRBJ2-7	-	-	13	TGCGCCAGCAGCCAGACAGTCTCCTACGAGCAGTACTTC	CASSQTVSYEQYF
TRBV27	TRBJ2-7	-	-	15	TGTGCCAGCTCCTACCAGGGGATTCCCTCCTACGAGCAGTACTTC	CASSYQGIPSYEQYF
TRBV7-9	TRBJ1-2	few	TRBD1	14	TGTGCCAGCAGCTTGAGGGACAGGGGTGATGGCTACACCTTC	CASSLRDRGDGYTF
TRBV7-6	TRBJ2-7	-	-	14	TGTGCCAGCAGCTTAGGGGCGGACACCTACGAGCAGTACTTC	CASSLGADTYEQYF
TRBV18	TRBJ2-7	few	-	13	TGTGCCAGCTCACTGTCTGACACCTACGAGCAGTACTTC	CASSLSDTYEQYF
TRBV4-3	TRBJ1-2	-	-	17	TGCGCCAGCAGCCAAGGGTTTGAAGATTTAGCTAACTATGGCTACACCTTC	CASSQGFEDLANYGYTF
TRBV29-1	TRBJ2-2	few	-	15	TGCAGCGTCCCCCGAGGGAGCGTGAACACCGGGGAGCTGTTTTTT	CSVPRGSVNTGELFF
TRBV7-3	TRBJ2-1	-	-	14	TGTGCCAGCAGCTTTGGGGGCACCTTCTCTGAGCAGTTCTTC	CASSFGGTFSEQFF
TRBV30	TRBJ2-3	few	TRBD2	15	TGTGCCTGGGGGCTAGCGGGGGCCAGCACAGATACGCAGTATTTT	CAWGLAGASTDTQYF
TRBV7-2	TRBJ2-1	few	-	15	TGTGCCAGCAGCTTAGGCGGGATCTCCTACAATGAGCAGTTCTTC	CASSLGGISYNEQFF
TRBV4-3	TRBJ1-6	once	-	14	TGCGCCAGCAGCCCAGGGAATAATAATTCACCCCTCCACTTT	CASSPGNNNSPLHF
TRBV4-1	TRBJ2-7	-	-	13	TGCGCCAGCAGCCAACCAGGGGAGTACGAGCAGTACTTC	CASSQPGEYEQYF
TRBV14	TRBJ2-5	-	-	15	TGTGCCAGCAGCCAAGATCGGAGCATGCAAGAGACCCAGTACTTC	CASSQDRSMQETQYF
TRBV20-1	TRBJ2-3	many	-	15	TGCAGTGCTGGTAACCCGACCGGGACCACAGATACGCAGTATTTT	CSAGNPTGTTDTQYF
TRBV6-5	TRBJ1-1	-	TRBD1	16	TGTGCCAGCAGTACGGCTAGGACAGGCTCTAACACTGAAGCTTTCTTT	CASSTARTGSNTEAFF
TRBV5-5	TRBJ2-1	-	-	13	TGTGCCAGCAGCTTTAATCGGGGCTATGAGCAGTTCTTC	CASSFNRGYEQFF
TRBV20-1	TRBJ2-1	few	TRBD2	14	TGCAGTGCTAGTGGCCTAGCGGGGGCCAATGAGCAGTTCTTC	CSASGLAGANEQFF
TRBV20-1	TRBJ1-4	-	TRBD1	13	TGCAGTGCTGGACAGGGCCAGAATGAAAAACTGTTTTTT	CSAGQGQNEKLFF
TRBV20-1	TRBJ1-6	many	TRBD1	13	TGCAGTGCCAGGACAGGGGAAGGGTCACCCCTCCACTTT	CSARTGEGSPLHF
TRBV20-1	TRBJ1-4	-	TRBD1	16	TGCAGTGCTAGGGGGACAGGGGGCGTAACTAATGAAAAACTGTTTTTT	CSARGTGGVTNEKLFF
TRBV11-2	TRBJ2-6	few	-	15	TGTGCCAGCAGCACGCGGGGAGCTGGGGCCAACGTCCTGACTTTC	CASSTRGAGANVLTF
TRBV5-1	TRBJ2-2	few	-	16	TGCGCCAGCAGCTTGTTTAGCCAAGGGAACACCGGGGAGCTGTTTTTT	CASSLFSQGNTGELFF
TRBV19	TRBJ1-1	few	TRBD1	15	TGTGCCAGTACCCAAGCCGACAGGGGGGACACTGAAGCTTTCTTT	CASTQADRGDTEAFF
TRBV27	TRBJ1-1	few	-	12	TGTGCCAGCGGGACGATGAACACTGAAGCTTTCTTT	CASGTMNTEAFF
TRBV6-5	TRBJ2-4	few	TRBD1	17	TGTGCCAGCAGTCCCGCGCGGAGACAGGGAGACAAAAACATTCAGTACTTC	CASSPARRQGDKNIQYF
TRBV28	TRBJ1-2	-	TRBD1	15	TGTGCCAGCAATAATGGCGGGACAGGAAGCCGTTTCTACACCTTC	CASNNGGTGSRFYTF
TRBV7-2	TRBJ2-1	few	TRBD2	15	TGTGCCAGCAGCCCCCAGCGGGGGGAAAACAATGAGCAGTTCTTC	CASSPQRGENNEQFF
TRBV12-3/TRBV12-4	TRBJ2-2	few	-	15	TGTGCCAGCAGTTTCGTAGCAGCGAACACCGGGGAGCTGTTTTTT	CASSFVAANTGELFF
TRBV6-2/TRBV6-3	TRBJ1-2	few	-	14	TGTGCCAGCCGCCCGGCAGGTTCTAACTATGGCTACACCTTC	CASRPAGSNYGYTF
TRBV4-2	TRBJ1-5	few	-	14	TGTGCCAGCAGCCCGGTGGGGAGCGGTCAGCCCCAGCATTTT	CASSPVGSGQPQHF
TRBV9	TRBJ2-1	few	TRBD2	13	TGTGCCAGCAGCCCACGGACTAGCGCTGAGCAGTTCTTC	CASSPRTSAEQFF
TRBV7-2	TRBJ2-2	-	TRBD2	17	TGTGCCAGCAGCACCTCCCCTGGGGGGGGAAACACCGGGGAGCTGTTTTTT	CASSTSPGGGNTGELFF
TRBV7-9	TRBJ2-5	-	TRBD2	13	TGTGCCAGCCGTACTAGCGCAGAAGAGACCCAGTACTTC	CASRTSAEETQYF
TRBV7-9	TRBJ1-2	-	-	12	TGTGCCAGCAGCTTAGGCAGGGACGGCTACACCTTC	CASSLGRDGYTF
TRBV9	TRBJ2-1	-	-	15	TGTGCCAGCAGCGTAGGGGGGGAAGCCTACAATGAGCAGTTCTTC	CASSVGGEAYNEQFF
TRBV6-5	TRBJ1-1	-	-	13	TGTGCCAGCAGTTACTCGTACACCGCAGAAGCTTTCTTT	CASSYSYTAEAFF
TRBV20-1	TRBJ1-2	-	TRBD1	14	TGCAGTGCTAGATACAGGGGGATCGATGGGAGCTACACCTTC	CSARYRGIDGSYTF
TRBV6-6	TRBJ2-2	few	-	15	TGTGCCAGCAGCCCCCTTTCGGGGGTCCCCGGGGAGCTGTTTTTT	CASSPLSGVPGELFF
TRBV7-2	TRBJ2-1	few	-	19	TGTGCCAGCAGCTTAGGTGACATGGGAATTAGGTATTTCGGCAATGAGCAGTTCTTC	CASSLGDMGIRYFGNEQFF
TRBV9	TRBJ2-1	few	TRBD2	15	TGTGCCAGCAGCGTAGGGGCTAGCGGCTACAATGAGCAGTTCTTC	CASSVGASGYNEQFF
TRBV7-2	TRBJ1-5	-	-	13	TGTGCCAGCAGCTTAACGGGGCCTCAGCCCCAGCATTTT	CASSLTGPQPQHF
TRBV7-3	TRBJ2-3	-	-	16	TGTGCCAGCAGCTTAAGAGGCAGGGGAGGGACAGATACGCAGTATTTT	CASSLRGRGGTDTQYF
TRBV28	TRBJ1-1	-	-	14	TGTGCCAGCAGTGGGTCAGTCGGGAACACTGAAGCTTTCTTT	CASSGSVGNTEAFF
TRBV5-1	TRBJ1-1	many	TRBD1	14	TGTGCCAGCAGCTCGGGACAGGGGAACACTGAAGCTTTCTTT	CASSSGQGNTEAFF
TRBV5-6	TRBJ2-1	few	TRBD1	13	TGTGCCAGCAGCCCGGCACAGGGGATTTCGCAGTTCTTC	CASSPAQGISQFF
TRBV7-2	TRBJ2-3	many	-	13	TGTGCCAGCAGCTTAGCTAGCTTAGATACGCAGTATTTT	CASSLASLDTQYF